The 16 T cell receptor beta chains listed next were all sequenced from one sample in a study of blood T cell repertoires in COVID-19 (dated by TCRdb to 2018 to 2020). Receptor libraries were prepared by the immunoSEQ multiplex PCR assay. The table comes from immuneACCESS by way of TCRdb, which keeps in-frame sequences with V and J called. Part of the clones is missing from these tables; in studies checked, under half for an unresolved V gene and the rest for unknown reasons. The sample table records 150,000 to 200,000 clones; roughly 84% of these occur just once. The top ten hold roughly 8% of the sample. Sequencing used PBMCs or T cells enriched from blood (not recorded which). The receptor set was obtained from a woman aged 50 to 60 who had recovered from COVID-19.

Only a few counts were recorded for this clone. The chain couples TRBV6-2 or TRBV6-3 to TRBJ1-1; a weak D match, TRBD1 (6 bases). This CDR3 comprises 13 residues. Trimming cost V 5 bases and J 1 base, with 8 bases left between them. CDR1 and CDR2 from the germline V gene are MNHEY and SVGEGT. The CDR3 reads CASSGQPNTEAFF. The CDR3 region has the DNA TGTGCCAGCAGTGGACAGCCGAACACTGAAGCTTTCTTT.

This clone has only a few counts. This CDR3 reads CASSLVAGNSPLHF. CDR3 DNA: TGTGCCAGCAGCTTAGTAGCAGGGAATTCACCCCTCCACTTT. This chain joins TRBV7-2 and TRBJ1-6, with D possibly matching TRBD1 (5 bases). Trimming shortened V by 1 base and J by 7 bases, and 8 bases separated the two germline ends. The germline CDR1 and CDR2 sequences are SGHTA and FQGNSA. The CDR3 is 14 amino acids.

The chain employs TRBV7-9 and TRBJ2-7; TRBD1 might be the D (5 bases). The CDR3 is 13 residues long. CDR1 is SEHNR and CDR2 is FQNEAQ in the germline V gene (reference sequence). The V gene lost 5 bases and the J gene lost 4 bases, with 12 bases spanning the gap. The CDR3, as DNA: TGTGCCAGCAGCATAAGTCAGGGATACGAGCAGTACTTC. Residues: CASSISQGYEQYF.

This clone was observed a single time. The chain is built from TRBV6-5 and TRBJ2-2, with a tentative D call TRBD1 (6 bases). V dropped 11 bases and J dropped 0 bases, with 16 bases sitting between them. Germline CDR1 is MNHEY and CDR2 is SVGAGI. The length of the CDR3 is 15 residues. CDR3: CAGRQEITNTGELFF. The CDR3 DNA reads as TGTGCCGGTAGACAGGAAATTACGAACACCGGGGAGCTGTTTTTT.

The CDR3: CASSHGGSGEKLFF. CDR3 DNA sequence: TGTGCCAGCAGCCACGGTGGTAGCGGTGAAAAACTGTTTTTT. The chain combines TRBV11-2 with TRBJ1-4; D gene uncertain. Germline V gene lookup returns CDR1 SGHAT and CDR2 FQNNGV. The CDR3 sequence is 14 residues long. Between the trimmed V and J ends, which lost 5 bases and 7 bases, there was a span of 14 bases.

The chain is built from TRBV28 and TRBJ1-2; D is possibly TRBD1 (5 bases). The V gene lost 2 bases and the J gene lost 8 bases, with 15 bases spanning the gap. This CDR3 has 14 residues. Looked up from germline, CDR1 is MDHEN and CDR2 is SYDVKM. The CDR3 DNA sequence: TGTGCCAGCAGTTTAGCCGGGGGGTGGGAAGGCTACACCTTC. Its translation is CASSLAGGWEGYTF.

The V and J genes are TRBV4-2 and TRBJ2-2, with D perhaps matching TRBD2 (6 bases). CDR1 is LGHNA and CDR2 is YNFKEQ in the germline V gene. CDR3 length: 16 residues. Trimming took off 4 bases at V and 5 bases at J, with 17 bases between the two ends. The CDR3 region has the DNA TGTGCCAGCAGCCCCCTCTTCCGGGGACTGACCGGGGAGCTGTTTTTT. As protein: CASSPLFRGLTGELFF.

In its sample, this clone was seen many times. The chain uses TRBV7-9 and TRBJ1-1; no firm D call. The CDR3 is made up of 12 amino acids. Germline V gene data show CDR1 as SEHNR and CDR2 as FQNEAQ (reference sequence). The ends were cut back, 6 bases at V and 3 bases at J, with 8 bases in the middle. The CDR3 DNA reads TGTGCCAGCAGATCCGCGTACACTGAAGCTTTCTTT. It is translated as CASRSAYTEAFF. The full variable domain, completed using reference TRBV7-9 and TRBJ1-1, is DTGVSQNPRHKITKRGQNVTFRCDPISEHNRLYWYRQTLGQGPEFLTYFQNEAQLEKSRLLSDRFSAERPKGSFSTLEIQRTEQGDSAMYLCASRSAYTEAFFGQGTRLTVV.

V gene TRBV4-1 combines with J gene TRBJ2-7; 10 positions match TRBD2. The CDR3 length is 15 residues. J gave up 4 bases and V 3 bases, and 6 bases lay outside the gene matches. CDR1 and CDR2 (germline): MGHRA, YSYEKL. In DNA form, the CDR3 reads TGCGCCAGCAGCCAGGGAGCGGGAGGGGGATACGAGCAGTACTTC. Translation gives CASSQGAGGGYEQYF.

This clone has more than one count but fewer than ten. The chain has TRBV9 and TRBJ2-5; maybe TRBD2 (6 bases). CDR1 and CDR2 from the germline V gene are SGDLS and YYNGEE. CDR3 size: 12 residues. Trimming took 3 bases from V and 4 from J, leaving 7 bases between them. Here the CDR3 reads CASSEGGETQYF. CDR3 nucleotide sequence: TGTGCCAGCAGCGAGGGAGGAGAGACCCAGTACTTC.

A note on this clone: This CDR3 is also generated by other DNA sequences in the sample. This chain joins TRBV6-2 or TRBV6-3 and TRBJ2-5, with D possibly TRBD2 on 6 matching bases. Germline CDR1 reads MNHEY; CDR2 reads SVGEGT. This CDR3 is 14 amino acids long. V was trimmed by 0 bases and J by 1 base, leaving 6 bases between them. CDR3 DNA: TGTGCCAGCAGTTACTCTAGCGGCCAAGAGACCCAGTACTTC. It specifies CASSYSSGQETQYF.

V and J are TRBV18 and TRBJ2-5, with 13 nucleotides matching TRBD2. Germline CDR1 reads KGHSH; CDR2 reads LQKENI. Trimming cost V 4 bases and J 1 base; bases outside gene matches: 9. The CDR3 is 18 residues long. The CDR3 protein is CASSRQARLAGGQETQYF. For the CDR3, the DNA is TGTGCCAGCTCACGACAGGCTCGACTAGCGGGGGGCCAAGAGACCCAGTACTTC.

V and J are TRBV4-3 and TRBJ1-6, with D perhaps TRBD1 (5 bases). Trimming removed 6 bases from V and 8 bases from J, with 14 bases in between. This CDR3 has 14 amino acids. Germline CDR1 reads LGHNA; CDR2 reads YSLEER. The CDR3: CASRKQVAYSPLHF. CDR3 nucleotide sequence: TGCGCCAGCAGGAAACAGGTGGCTTATTCACCCCTCCACTTT.

The rearrangement links TRBV7-2 to TRBJ1-2; no clear D gene. Germline V gives CDR1 SGHTA, CDR2 FQGNSA. This CDR3 contains 13 residues. V lost 4 bases and J lost 2, with 8 bases in between. CDR3 DNA: TGTGCCAGCAGCTCCTCAGGAAACTATGGCTACACCTTC. Encoded protein: CASSSSGNYGYTF.

The chain carries TRBV3-1 (or the pseudogene TRBV3-2) and TRBJ2-1, with 10 positions matching TRBD2. With V trimmed by 6 bases and J by 4 bases, 6 bases remained unmatched. CDR1 and CDR2 (germline): LGHDT, YNNKEL (reference sequence). The CDR3 is 15 amino acids. This CDR3 is CASRKAGGPYNEQFF. In DNA, the CDR3 is TGTGCCAGCAGGAAAGCGGGAGGGCCATACAATGAGCAGTTCTTC.

The rearrangement links TRBV9 to TRBJ2-2, with D perhaps TRBD1 or TRBD2 (6 bases each). Germline CDR1 is SGDLS and CDR2 is YYNGEE. The CDR3 length is 17 residues. Deletions cut 4 bases from V and 5 bases from J, with 21 bases between. This CDR3 reads CASSLGGSGRVTGELFF. The CDR3 region has the DNA TGTGCCAGCAGCCTAGGGGGTAGCGGAAGGGTGACCGGGGAGCTGTTTTTT. Variable domain in full (rest from reference TRBV9 and TRBJ2-2): DSGVTQTPKHLITATGQRVTLRCSPRSGDLSVYWYQQSLDQGLQFLIQYYNGEERAKGNILERFSAQQFPDLHSELNLSSLELGDSALYFCASSLGGSGRVTGELFFGEGSRLTVL.